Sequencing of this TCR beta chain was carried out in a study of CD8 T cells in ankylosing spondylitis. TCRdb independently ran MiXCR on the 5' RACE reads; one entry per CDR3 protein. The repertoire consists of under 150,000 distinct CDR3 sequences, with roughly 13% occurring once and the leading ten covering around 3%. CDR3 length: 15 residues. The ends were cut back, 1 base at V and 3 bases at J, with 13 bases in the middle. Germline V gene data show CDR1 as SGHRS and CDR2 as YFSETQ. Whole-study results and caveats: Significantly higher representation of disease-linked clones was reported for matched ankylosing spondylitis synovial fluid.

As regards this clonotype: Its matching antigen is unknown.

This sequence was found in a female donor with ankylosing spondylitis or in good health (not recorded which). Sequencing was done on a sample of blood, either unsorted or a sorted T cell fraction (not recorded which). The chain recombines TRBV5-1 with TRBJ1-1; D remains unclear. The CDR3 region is CASSLRPSRDTEAFF. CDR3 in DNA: TGCGCCAGCAGCTTGAGGCCGTCAAGAGACACTGAAGCTTTCTTT. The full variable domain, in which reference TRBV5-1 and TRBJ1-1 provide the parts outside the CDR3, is KAGVTQTPRYLIKTRGQQVTLSCSPISGHRSVSWYQQTPGQGLQFLFEYFSETQRNKGNFPGRFSGRQFSNSRSEMNVSTLELGDSALYLCASSLRPSRDTEAFFGQGTRLTVV.